A selection of T cell receptor beta chains follows, all from one sample in a study of cytomegalovirus exposure and HLA in healthy donors. The repertoire was sequenced with immunoSEQ multiplex PCR; TCRdb's copy has only in-frame clones and lacks some. Of roughly 80,000 clones in the sample, roughly two thirds were seen once. Sequencing used PBMCs. These receptors all come from a woman between 45 and 65 years old in good health and CMV-seropositive. CDR3s include the opening cysteine and the closing phenylalanine or tryptophan. A D gene is named only where the DNA matches it firmly. Expanded clones are given a class, and other clones once, few, many or no size at all.

j_gene | d_gene | v_gene | abundance | len | CDR3nt | CDR3aa
TRBJ1-6 | NA | TRBV27 | NA | 13 | TGTGCCAGCAGTGCCAGGGTACGATCACCCCTCCACTTT | CASSARVRSPLHF
TRBJ2-1 | TRBD2 | TRBV7-7 | NA | 16 | TGTGCCAGCAGCCCAAGGAGCGGGGGACGCCCAGATGAGCAGTTCTTC | CASSPRSGGRPDEQFF
TRBJ2-7 | NA | TRBV5-4 | few | 12 | TGTGCCAGCAGCTTGCAGGGCCGCGAGCAGTACTTC | CASSLQGREQYF
TRBJ1-2 | NA | TRBV5-6 | NA | 15 | TGTGCCAGCAGCCTACCAAGCCCAGGGGCGGAAGGCTACACCTTC | CASSLPSPGAEGYTF
TRBJ1-1 | NA | TRBV5-1 | NA | 12 | TGCGCCAGCAGCGGCGGACAGCTTGAAGCTTTCTTT | CASSGGQLEAFF
TRBJ1-1 | NA | TRBV7-3 | NA | 13 | TGTGCCAGCAGCGACGGAGGTCTGGGTGAAGCTTTCTTT | CASSDGGLGEAFF
TRBJ2-5 | NA | TRBV28 | NA | 13 | TGTGCCAGCAGTAGGGGCAGCCAAGAGACCCAGTACTTC | CASSRGSQETQYF
TRBJ1-2 | TRBD1 | TRBV30 | NA | 16 | TGTGCCTGGAGTTTGACCGGGACAGGGCCTAACTATGGCTACACCTTC | CAWSLTGTGPNYGYTF
TRBJ1-6 | NA | TRBV7-3 | NA | 15 | TGTGCCAGCAGCTTAACGGCAGGCTATAATTCACCCCTCCACTTT | CASSLTAGYNSPLHF
TRBJ1-5 | TRBD1 | TRBV2 | once | 15 | TGTGCCAGCAGACTAGGGACAGCCATTTCAAGGACCCAGCATTTT | CASRLGTAISRTQHF
TRBJ1-5 | TRBD1 | TRBV27 | few | 16 | TGTGCCAGCAGTACAAGACCCGGGACAGAGAATCAGCCCCAGCATTTT | CASSTRPGTENQPQHF
TRBJ1-3 | NA | TRBV2 | few | 21 | TGTGCCAGCAGGACGTTTTTGGAGCTTTTTCCTCGGTCGCAGAAGGGAAACACCATATATTTT | CASRTFLELFPRSQKGNTIYF
TRBJ2-1 | TRBD1 | TRBV9 | NA | 15 | TGTGCCAGCAGCGTAGGGGACAGGGGATGGAATGAGCAGTTCTTC | CASSVGDRGWNEQFF
TRBJ2-3 | NA | TRBV20-1 | NA | 11 | TGCAGTGCGTATAGCACAGATACGCAGTATTTT | CSAYSTDTQYF
TRBJ1-4 | NA | TRBV5-1 | once | 14 | TGCGCCAGTAATACTGGGACACCCAATGAAAAACTGTTTTTT | CASNTGTPNEKLFF
TRBJ1-2 | TRBD1 | TRBV11-2 | NA | 13 | TGTGCCAGCAGCGACGGACAGGTCGGTGGCTACACCTTC | CASSDGQVGGYTF
TRBJ1-4 | NA | TRBV7-9 | NA | 11 | TGTGCCAGCAGCTCGGGGATCGGAAGAATTTTT | CASSSGIGRIF
TRBJ1-5 | NA | TRBV25-1 | few | 14 | TGTGCCAGCAGTGAAAGACAGGGCAATCAGCCCCAGCATTTT | CASSERQGNQPQHF
TRBJ2-1 | TRBD1 | TRBV18 | NA | 13 | TGTGCCAGCTCACGCACGACAGGGAGTGAGCAGTTCTTC | CASSRTTGSEQFF
TRBJ1-4 | NA | TRBV30 | NA | 16 | TGTGCCTGGAGTCCCATACGACAGACTAGTAATGAAAAACTGTTTTTT | CAWSPIRQTSNEKLFF
TRBJ1-2 | NA | TRBV10-3 | NA | 13 | TGTGCCATCAGTCAGGGGTCGGGCTATGGCTACACCTTC | CAISQGSGYGYTF
TRBJ1-1 | NA | TRBV5-6 | NA | 13 | TGTGCCAGCAGCCGGGCGGGGGGCACTGAAGCTTTCTTT | CASSRAGGTEAFF
TRBJ1-1 | NA | TRBV7-2 | few | 13 | TGTGCCAGCAGCTTAGGGCAGAACACTGAAGCTTTCTTT | CASSLGQNTEAFF
TRBJ2-2 | NA | TRBV2 | few | 14 | TGTGCCAGCAGCATACTTGGGGGCGCCGGGGAGCTGTTTTTT | CASSILGGAGELFF